This T cell receptor (beta chain) was recovered during a study of cytomegalovirus exposure and HLA in healthy donors. Primers for the PCR totalled 60 Vbeta and 13 Jbeta. Clones were sequenced by immunoSEQ multiplex PCR, and TCRdb holds only the in-frame ones, with some missing. The sample includes roughly 98,000 clones, about four fifths of them seen just once. Germline trimming cut 5 bases from V and 7 bases from J; bases unmatched to any gene: 22. CDR1 is SEHNR and CDR2 is FQNEAQ in the germline V gene (reference sequence). CDR3 length equals 19 residues. Points from the study as a whole: Association with HLA alleles at 0.05 false discovery rate was found for 16,951 TCR beta sequences in a later analysis. A later look showed TCR association rates differing by HLA locus, highest for DRB1 and lowest for HLA-C. Donor immune exposure was known only as CMV serostatus.

Those who donated were healthy bone marrow donors. For this clone: Its antigen is not known.

The TCR originated in a man younger than 35 in good health and CMV-seropositive. Material: PBMCs. The genes are TRBV7-9 and TRBJ2-1; TRBD2 aligns across 8 bases. The CDR3 spells CASSPVGGISGGSGNEQFF. As DNA, the CDR3 is TGTGCCAGCAGCCCAGTAGGGGGTATAAGCGGGGGCTCGGGGAATGAGCAGTTCTTC.